A selection of T cell receptor beta chains follows, all from one sample in a study of blood T cell repertoires in COVID-19. TCRdb's copy holds only in-frame clones and misses some; the assay was immunoSEQ multiplex PCR. In the table there are 75,000 to 80,000 clones, around 90% of which are singletons. Sequenced input: peripheral blood. The receptors were sampled from a human donor in a cohort sampled during active COVID-19. Both conserved end residues are part of each CDR3.

J gene	V gene	CDR3 protein
TRBJ2-1	TRBV5-8	CASSQSGRAYNEQFF
TRBJ1-2	TRBV7-9	CASSLIQEGDGYTF
TRBJ2-1	TRBV28	CASSTGLGEQFF
TRBJ1-2	TRBV27	CASSLGTGLAGGYTF
TRBJ2-7	TRBV7-2	CASSLLGNSYSYEQYF
TRBJ2-7	TRBV19	CASSLRGEYEQYF
TRBJ2-2	TRBV18	CASSPPGLAGVITGELFF
TRBJ2-2	TRBV2	CASRTSGGTGELFF
TRBJ1-1	TRBV6-6	CASSNPGQGSAEAFF
TRBJ2-2	TRBV30	CAYTRRGARFVTGELFF
TRBJ1-6	TRBV5-4	CASSLIELNSPLHF
TRBJ1-6	TRBV27	CASSLSGLNNSPLHF
TRBJ2-2	TRBV5-4	CASSLYGITGELFF
TRBJ2-7	TRBV7-2	CASSLDGASQGEQYF
TRBJ2-5	TRBV19	CASSIYPGRGAGETQYF
TRBJ2-5	TRBV3-1/TRBV3-2	CASSLGASRETQYF
TRBJ2-2	TRBV6-4	CASSDEAGITGELFF
TRBJ2-5	TRBV19	CASGTGETQYF
TRBJ1-5	TRBV28	CASIPTGKKYQPQHF
TRBJ1-1	TRBV18	CASSPRQGGYMNTEAFF
TRBJ2-3	TRBV21-1	CASSKAGTGGETDTQYF
TRBJ2-7	TRBV6-2/TRBV6-3	CASSRSGDSYEQYF
TRBJ1-2	TRBV5-4	CASSFGLAGNLVGGYTF
TRBJ2-4	TRBV27	CASSRDRTLAKNIQYF
TRBJ1-4	TRBV7-2	CASSLDRTNEKLFF
TRBJ1-2	TRBV2	CASSEDSTGSGYTF
TRBJ1-2	TRBV7-3	CASSTTGGQYGYTF
TRBJ2-2	TRBV18	CASSPVGGANTGELFF
TRBJ1-2	TRBV5-1	CASSMGQVYGYTF
TRBJ2-4	TRBV11-2	CASSLFLWSGQGHF
TRBJ1-2	TRBV27	CASSRQGALGYTF
TRBJ1-1	TRBV27	CASSLSRGAGRATEAFF
TRBJ2-3	TRBV28	CASTPSEEFSQYF
TRBJ2-5	TRBV14	CASSPSHTSRLQETQYF
TRBJ2-4	TRBV10-3	CAISEEGAEDIQYF
TRBJ2-1	TRBV24-1	CATSDSTIHEQFF
TRBJ1-1	TRBV10-3	CAISEYPGGNTEAFF
TRBJ1-3	TRBV6-6	CASSKPVEGNTIYF
TRBJ2-5	TRBV7-9	CASSFLTSGGREETQYF
TRBJ1-2	TRBV6-5	CASRDTNYGYTF
TRBJ1-1	TRBV7-9	CASGGTGRTEAFF
TRBJ1-4	TRBV29-1	CSVLQEKLFF